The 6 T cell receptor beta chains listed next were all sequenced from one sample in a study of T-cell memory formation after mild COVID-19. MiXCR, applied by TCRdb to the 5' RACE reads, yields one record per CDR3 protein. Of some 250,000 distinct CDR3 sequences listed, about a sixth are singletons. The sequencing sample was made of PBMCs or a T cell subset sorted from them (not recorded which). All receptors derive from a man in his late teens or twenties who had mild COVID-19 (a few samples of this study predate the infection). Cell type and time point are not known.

The CDR3 DNA follows: TGTGCCAGCAGCTCCGGGGACAGGGGTTCCTACGAGCAGTACGTC. Its translation: CASSSGDRGSYEQYV. The chain recombines TRBV7-8 with TRBJ2-7, with 10 bases that match TRBD1. V shed 4 bases and J 1 base; nucleotides not matched to a gene: 4. The CDR3 contains 15 residues. Germline lookup yields CDR1 SGHVS and CDR2 FQNEAQ.

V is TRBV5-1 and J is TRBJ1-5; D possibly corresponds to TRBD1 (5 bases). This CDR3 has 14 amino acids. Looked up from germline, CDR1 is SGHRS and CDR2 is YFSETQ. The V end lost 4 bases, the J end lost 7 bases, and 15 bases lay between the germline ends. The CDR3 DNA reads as TGCGCCAGCAGCGCCGGGGGGGTCGGGCAGCCCCAGCATTTT. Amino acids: CASSAGGVGQPQHF. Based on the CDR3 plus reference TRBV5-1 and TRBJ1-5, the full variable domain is KAGVTQTPRYLIKTRGQQVTLSCSPISGHRSVSWYQQTPGQGLQFLFEYFSETQRNKGNFPGRFSGRQFSNSRSEMNVSTLELGDSALYLCASSAGGVGQPQHFGDGTRLSIL.

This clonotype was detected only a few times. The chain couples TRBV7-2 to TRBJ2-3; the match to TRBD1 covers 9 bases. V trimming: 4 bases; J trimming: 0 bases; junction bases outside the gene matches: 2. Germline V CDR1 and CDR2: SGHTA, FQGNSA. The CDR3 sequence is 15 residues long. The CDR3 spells CASSSGQGSTDTQYF. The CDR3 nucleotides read TGTGCCAGCAGCTCCGGACAGGGGAGCACAGATACGCAGTATTTT.

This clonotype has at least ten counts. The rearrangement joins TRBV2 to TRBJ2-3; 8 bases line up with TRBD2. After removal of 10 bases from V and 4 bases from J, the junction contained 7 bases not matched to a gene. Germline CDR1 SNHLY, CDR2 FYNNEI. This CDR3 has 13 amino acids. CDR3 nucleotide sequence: TGTGCCAACCAGCGGGGGTGGGCAGATACGCAGTATTTT. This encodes CANQRGWADTQYF.

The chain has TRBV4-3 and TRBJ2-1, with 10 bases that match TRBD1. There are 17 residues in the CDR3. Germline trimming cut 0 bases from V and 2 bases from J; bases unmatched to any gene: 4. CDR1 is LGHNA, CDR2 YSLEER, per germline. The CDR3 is CASSQDGGTGAYNEQFF. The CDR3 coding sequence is TGCGCCAGCAGCCAAGATGGGGGGACAGGGGCCTACAATGAGCAGTTCTTC.

The CDR3 sequence is CSASVTGGLPANVLTF. In DNA form, the CDR3 reads TGCAGTGCTAGTGTGACGGGGGGGCTCCCCGCCAACGTCCTGACTTTC. The chain employs TRBV20-1 and TRBJ2-6; TRBD2 agrees at 8 bases. V was pared by 3 bases and J by 7 bases, with 11 bases of the junction left unmatched. This CDR3 has 16 residues. The germline CDR1 and CDR2 sequences are DFQATT and SNEGSKA (reference sequence).